Shown below are 10 T cell receptor beta chains from a single sample sequenced in a study of neoadjuvant anti-PD-1 for oral cavity cancer. Assay used: immunoSEQ multiplex PCR; TCRdb lists only in-frame clones, some missing. This sample has roughly 60,000 clones; 65% to 80% occur once, and the top ten carry around 2.6%. The sequencing used PBMCs, collected before nivolumab (anti-PD-1) treatment. The receptor source for this set is a person aged 35-79 years with oral cavity squamous cell carcinoma.

This clone was detected only a few times. CDR3 amino acids: CASSMRATVSSYEQYF. The CDR3 DNA sequence: TGTGCCAGTAGTATGAGGGCCACAGTCAGTTCCTACGAGCAGTACTTC. This chain links TRBV19 with TRBJ2-7; possibly TRBD2 for D (5 bases). Deletions cut 3 bases from V and 1 base from J, with 16 bases between. Germline loops: CDR1 LNHDA, CDR2 SQIVND (reference sequence). The length of the CDR3 is 16 residues.

The V and J genes are TRBV5-4 and TRBJ1-4, with 9 positions matching TRBD1. The CDR3 loop spans 14 amino acids. From germline, CDR1 is SGHNT and CDR2 YYREEE (reference sequence). V gave up 0 bases and J gave up 6 bases; unmatched junction bases: 0. The CDR3 protein is CASSLGDRDEKLFF. In nucleotides, the CDR3 is TGTGCCAGCAGCTTGGGGGACAGGGATGAAAAACTGTTTTTT.

The chain is built from TRBV6-5 and TRBJ1-5; unclear D gene. Trimming pared 4 bases from V and 3 bases from J, leaving 13 bases between. There are 15 residues in the CDR3. Looked up from germline, CDR1 is MNHEY and CDR2 is SVGAGI. CDR3: CASSFGGGSNQPQHF. For the CDR3, the DNA is TGTGCCAGCAGTTTCGGAGGAGGGTCCAATCAGCCCCAGCATTTT.

This clone was picked up a small number of times. The chain uses TRBV7-9 and TRBJ1-6; no firm D call. Trimming stripped 2 bases from V and 5 bases from J, with 7 bases between. Germline V gives CDR1 SEHNR, CDR2 FQNEAQ (reference sequence). The CDR3 is 14 amino acids. The CDR3 bases are TGTGCCAGCAGCTTATCCGGTAATAATTCACCCCTCCACTTT. Amino acids: CASSLSGNNSPLHF.

V is TRBV19 and J is TRBJ1-1; D not resolved. Germline-derived CDR1 and CDR2 are LNHDA and SQIVND (reference sequence). CDR3 length: 12 amino acids. Between the trimmed V and J ends, which lost 5 bases and 1 base, there was a span of 5 bases. Written as DNA, the CDR3 is TGTGCCAGTAGTCCTCGGAACACTGAAGCTTTCTTT. Encoded protein: CASSPRNTEAFF.

The V gene is TRBV9, the J gene TRBJ2-2; the D is unclear. CDR1 is SGDLS and CDR2 is YYNGEE in the germline V gene. Trimming took 0 bases from V and 2 from J, leaving 8 bases between them. CDR3 length equals 15 residues. DNA of the CDR3: TGTGCCAGCAGCGTAGTTAACACAAACACCGGGGAGCTGTTTTTT. It encodes CASSVVNTNTGELFF. Full variable domain (missing parts from reference TRBV9 and TRBJ2-2): DSGVTQTPKHLITATGQRVTLRCSPRSGDLSVYWYQQSLDQGLQFLIQYYNGEERAKGNILERFSAQQFPDLHSELNLSSLELGDSALYFCASSVVNTNTGELFFGEGSRLTVL.

The chain links TRBV28 to TRBJ1-5; D remains ambiguous. Germline V CDR1 and CDR2: MDHEN, SYDVKM. V was shortened by 5 bases and J by 0 bases, with 35 bases between the two germline ends. The CDR3 extends over 23 amino acids. CDR3 loop: CASSSTILNVLVATDYSNQPQHF. The DNA of the CDR3 is TGTGCCAGCAGTAGCACAATTCTAAACGTACTGGTGGCAACGGATTATAGCAATCAGCCCCAGCATTTT.

This chain uses TRBV27 with TRBJ1-5; D is ambiguous. The germline V gene encodes CDR1 MNHEY and CDR2 SMNVEV (reference sequence). The CDR3 consists of 14 residues. Trimming shortened V by 6 bases and J by 9 bases, and 18 bases separated the two germline ends. CDR3 sequence reads: CASSLNDNQRPQHF. CDR3 nucleotide sequence: TGTGCCAGCAGCCTCAACGACAACCAAAGGCCCCAGCATTTT.

The chain couples TRBV13 to TRBJ2-3; D possibly corresponds to TRBD1 (6 bases). The germline gives CDR1 PRHDT, CDR2 FYEKMQ (reference sequence). V lost 5 bases to trimming and J lost 6 bases, with 21 bases between them. The CDR3 totals 16 residues. In DNA, the CDR3 is TGTGCCAGCAGCGAGACAGGCGTTCGGTCGGGGGATACGCAGTATTTT. Encoded protein: CASSETGVRSGDTQYF.

The CDR3 DNA follows: TGTGCCAGCAGGCCTCAGGGAGTCCCCTTCTATGGCTACACCTTC. Protein: CASRPQGVPFYGYTF. The gene calls are TRBV28 and TRBJ1-2, with D possibly being TRBD1 (5 bases). This CDR3 contains 15 residues. Germline CDR1 is MDHEN and CDR2 is SYDVKM. The V gene lost 6 bases and the J gene lost 4 bases, with 18 bases spanning the gap.